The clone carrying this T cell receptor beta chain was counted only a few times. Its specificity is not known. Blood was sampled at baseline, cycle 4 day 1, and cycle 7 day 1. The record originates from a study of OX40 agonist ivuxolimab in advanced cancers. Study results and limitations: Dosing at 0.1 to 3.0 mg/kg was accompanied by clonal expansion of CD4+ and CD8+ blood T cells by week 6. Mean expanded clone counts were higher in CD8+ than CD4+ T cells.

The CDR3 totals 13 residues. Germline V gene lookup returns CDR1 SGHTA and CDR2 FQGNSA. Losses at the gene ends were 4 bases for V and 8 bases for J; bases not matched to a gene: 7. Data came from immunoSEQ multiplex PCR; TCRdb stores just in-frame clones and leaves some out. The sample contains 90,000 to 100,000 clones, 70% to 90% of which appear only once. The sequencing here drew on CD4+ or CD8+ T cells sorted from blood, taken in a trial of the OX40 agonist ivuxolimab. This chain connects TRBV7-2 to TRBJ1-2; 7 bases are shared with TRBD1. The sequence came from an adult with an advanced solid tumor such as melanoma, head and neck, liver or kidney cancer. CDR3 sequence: CASSSTGAGGYTF. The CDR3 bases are TGTGCCAGCAGCTCAACAGGGGCTGGAGGCTACACCTTC.